This record covers a single T cell receptor beta chain. Its cognate antigen has yet to be identified. Base quality data are lacking; no much larger clone is found one base away. This entry is derived from a study of shared clonotypes between healthy human individuals (dated by TCRdb to the early 2020s). Looking at the study overall: The cohort included three men and a couple of women between 18 and 49 years of age. For each donor, three plates each were used for CD4 naive and CD4 memory, two plates were used for CD8 naive, and one plate was used for CD8 memory. To estimate repertoire size and how much clonotype sharing occurs between individuals, the study deeply sequenced the blood TCR repertoires of roughly 5 healthy adults. To increase sequencing depth and limit assay-specific biases, different laboratories used diverse techniques to prepare libraries and sequence TCR repertoires. Each donor's leukapheresis produced roughly between roughly 0.85 and 10 billion PBMCs. Summary of the overall study and its limitations: Clonotypes shared by all four sorted-subset donors showed higher generation probabilities than non-shared clonotypes. The small number of donors limited the genetic and exposure-history diversity represented. Sampling was restricted to blood, and TCR repertoires in tissues likely differ from the TCR repertoires found in blood. Incomplete sequencing was indicated by rarefaction of sorted-subset datasets, despite the large sequencing depth. When a handful of donors were compared, the shared fraction of clonotypes was around 5% for naive CD4, roughly 3.4% for naive CD8, 2.3% for memory CD4, and 0.4% for memory CD8. Pairwise subsampling indicated that sequencing depth was expected to affect the degree of clonotype sharing among donors. Larger estimated clonotype richness was generally found for naive subsets than for memory subsets.

In the germline V gene, CDR1 corresponds to SGDLS and CDR2 to YYNGEE. The cysteine opens and the phenylalanine closes a CDR3 of 15 amino acids. Kept here is only the CDR3 DNA, which spans 45 bases and is read in frame from base 1. V gives up 2 bases and J gives up 1 base, and the segment between their germline ends measures 13 bases. CD8 naive samples were CD45RO-negative cells positively selected for CCR7, giving a CD45RA+CCR7+ population that excluded TemRA cells. The donors were healthy, HIV-negative adults who had no recently reported acute infections or vaccinations. Only Caucasian adults living in Nashville, Tennessee, USA were represented among the donors. After blood collection by leukapheresis, PBMCs were isolated using Ficoll-Histopaque density gradient centrifugation and then cryopreserved in the vapor phase of liquid nitrogen. Purity and quantity of every magnetically sorted T cell population were checked by analytical flow cytometry. Genomic DNA was isolated from each sorted fraction and quantified by UV absorbance on a Nanodrop 2000c.

Using the deep immunoSEQ assay, TCR CDR3 regions were amplified from genomic DNA by multiplex PCR. For each cell subset, the extracted genomic DNA was distributed evenly across all wells of several immunoSEQ 96-well plates, and each plate served as one replicate. For sorted subsets, approximately 200 ng of genomic DNA, equivalent to around 30,000 T cell genomes, went into each replicate PCR. Purified libraries were quantified with a Qubit 3.0 fluorometer, sized on a Bioanalyzer 2100, and re-quantified with the KAPA Library Quantification kit. A separate single-read 150-cycle Illumina NextSeq 550 flow cell was used to sequence each immunoSEQ 96-well plate. On the study's bioinformatics: The immunoSEQ output contained only junctional sequences without quality scores, so filtering could not match that applied to full-length reads. Sequences were annotated with PyIR, a Python wrapper for IgBLAST v1.9, using IMGT germline references to assign V/J genes and CDR3. Reads were removed for weak V/J assignments (E-value above 1e-6), missing CDR3, stop codons, out-of-frame junctions, or ambiguous translated residues. V3J clonotypes were defined as sequences sharing the same inferred V gene, J gene, and CDR3 amino acid sequence. The percentage overlap between two repertoires was calculated by dividing the number of shared unique clonotypes by the size of the smaller repertoire. RTK rarefaction, the Chao1 estimator, and Recon v2.1 estimates of unobserved clonotypes were used to assess repertoire richness. OLGA was used to compute generation probabilities for all TCRbeta clonotypes that the gDNA method yielded from several donors. Here the immuneACCESS table is served through TCRdb, limited to in-frame sequences with V and J called. Missing clones are a known gap in these copies; in checked studies unresolved V genes cover under half, and the rest lacks a known reason. V, J and clone size reflect that table, while D and trimming were determined from the DNA. In all, the sample holds around 1.9 million clones, and about 93% of those were seen once. Of the sample, about 1.7% is held by the ten largest clones.

The sample comprised naive CD8+ T cells from PBMCs. This specimen's cell subset or site label, interpreted: CD45RA+CCR7+. The chain joins TRBV9 to TRBJ2-7; tentative D gene TRBD1, with 6 bases matching. The sequence came from a man aged 18-30 years in good health. Some clones in this sample may be carry-over from other donors' samples. The DNA sequence is given as TGTGCCAGCAGCGTTGGGTCAGGGGCGTCCTACGAGCAGTACTTC. This is translated as CASSVGSGASYEQYF. Where the CDR3 stops, the reference TRBV9 and TRBJ2-7 genes take over; the full variable domain is DSGVTQTPKHLITATGQRVTLRCSPRSGDLSVYWYQQSLDQGLQFLIQYYNGEERAKGNILERFSAQQFPDLHSELNLSSLELGDSALYFCASSVGSGASYEQYFGPGTRLTVT.